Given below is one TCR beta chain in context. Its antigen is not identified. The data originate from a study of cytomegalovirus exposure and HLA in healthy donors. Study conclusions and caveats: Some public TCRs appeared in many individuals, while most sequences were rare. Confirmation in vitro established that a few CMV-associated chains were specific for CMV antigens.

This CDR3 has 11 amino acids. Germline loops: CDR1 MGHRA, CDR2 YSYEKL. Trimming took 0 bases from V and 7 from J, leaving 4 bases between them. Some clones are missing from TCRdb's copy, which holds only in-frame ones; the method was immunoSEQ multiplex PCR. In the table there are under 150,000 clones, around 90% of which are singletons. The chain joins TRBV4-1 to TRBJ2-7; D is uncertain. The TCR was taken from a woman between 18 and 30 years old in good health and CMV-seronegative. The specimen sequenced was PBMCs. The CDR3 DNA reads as TGCGCCAGCAGCCAAGATCTAGAGCAGTACTTC. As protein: CASSQDLEQYF.